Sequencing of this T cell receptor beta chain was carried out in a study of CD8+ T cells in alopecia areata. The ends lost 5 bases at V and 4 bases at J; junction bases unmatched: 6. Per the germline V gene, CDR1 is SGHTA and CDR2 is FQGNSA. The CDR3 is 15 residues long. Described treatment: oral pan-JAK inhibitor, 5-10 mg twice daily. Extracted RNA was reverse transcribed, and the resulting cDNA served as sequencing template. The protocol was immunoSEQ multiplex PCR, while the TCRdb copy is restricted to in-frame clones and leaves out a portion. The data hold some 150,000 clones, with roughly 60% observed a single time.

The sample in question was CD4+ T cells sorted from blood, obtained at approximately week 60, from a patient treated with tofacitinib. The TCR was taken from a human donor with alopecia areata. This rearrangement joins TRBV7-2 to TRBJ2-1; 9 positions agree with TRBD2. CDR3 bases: TGTGCCAGCAGCCCACAGCGGGGGGCTTACAATGAGCAGTTCTTC. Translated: CASSPQRGAYNEQFF.